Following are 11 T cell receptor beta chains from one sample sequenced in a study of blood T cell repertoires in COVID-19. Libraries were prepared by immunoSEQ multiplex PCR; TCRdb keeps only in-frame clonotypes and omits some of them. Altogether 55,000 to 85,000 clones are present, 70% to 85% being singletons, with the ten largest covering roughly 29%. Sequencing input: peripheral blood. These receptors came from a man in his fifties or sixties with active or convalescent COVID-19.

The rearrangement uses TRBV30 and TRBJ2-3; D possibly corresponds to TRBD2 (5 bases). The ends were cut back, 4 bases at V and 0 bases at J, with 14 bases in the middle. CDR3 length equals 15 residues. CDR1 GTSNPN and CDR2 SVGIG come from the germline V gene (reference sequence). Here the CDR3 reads CAWNPMASSTDTQYF. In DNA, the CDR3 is TGTGCCTGGAACCCTATGGCTAGCAGCACAGATACGCAGTATTTT. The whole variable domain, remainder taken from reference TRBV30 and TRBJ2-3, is SQTIHQWPATLVQPVGSPLSLECTVEGTSNPNLYWYRQAAGRGLQLLFYSVGIGQISSEVPQNLSASRPQDRQFILSSKKLLLSDSGFYLCAWNPMASSTDTQYFGPGTRLTVL.

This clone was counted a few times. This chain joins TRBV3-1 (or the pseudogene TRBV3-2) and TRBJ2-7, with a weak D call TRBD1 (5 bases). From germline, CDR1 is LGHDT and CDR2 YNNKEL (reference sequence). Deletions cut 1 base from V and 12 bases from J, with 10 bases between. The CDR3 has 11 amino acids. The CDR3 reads CASSQAGQAYF. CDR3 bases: TGTGCCAGCAGCCAAGCTGGACAAGCGTACTTC.

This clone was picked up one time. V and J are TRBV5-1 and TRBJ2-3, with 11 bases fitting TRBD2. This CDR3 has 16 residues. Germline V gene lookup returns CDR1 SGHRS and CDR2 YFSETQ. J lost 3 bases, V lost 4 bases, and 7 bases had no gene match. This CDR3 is CASSPVAGGPTDTQYF. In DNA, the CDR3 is TGCGCCAGCAGCCCCGTAGCGGGGGGGCCGACAGATACGCAGTATTTT.

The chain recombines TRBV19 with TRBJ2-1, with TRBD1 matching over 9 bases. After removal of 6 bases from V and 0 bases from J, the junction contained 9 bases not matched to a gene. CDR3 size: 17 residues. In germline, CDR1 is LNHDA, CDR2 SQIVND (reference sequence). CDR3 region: CASRTGQGGSSYNEQFF. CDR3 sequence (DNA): TGTGCCAGTAGGACGGGACAGGGCGGGAGCTCCTACAATGAGCAGTTCTTC.

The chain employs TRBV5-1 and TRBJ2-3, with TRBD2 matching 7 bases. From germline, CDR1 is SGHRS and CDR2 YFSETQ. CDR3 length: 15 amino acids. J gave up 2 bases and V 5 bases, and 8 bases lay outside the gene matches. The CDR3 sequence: CASSYSSGPTDTQYF. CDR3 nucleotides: TGCGCCAGCAGTTACTCTAGCGGACCCACAGATACGCAGTATTTT. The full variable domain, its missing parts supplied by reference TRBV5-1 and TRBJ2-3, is KAGVTQTPRYLIKTRGQQVTLSCSPISGHRSVSWYQQTPGQGLQFLFEYFSETQRNKGNFPGRFSGRQFSNSRSEMNVSTLELGDSALYLCASSYSSGPTDTQYFGPGTRLTVL.

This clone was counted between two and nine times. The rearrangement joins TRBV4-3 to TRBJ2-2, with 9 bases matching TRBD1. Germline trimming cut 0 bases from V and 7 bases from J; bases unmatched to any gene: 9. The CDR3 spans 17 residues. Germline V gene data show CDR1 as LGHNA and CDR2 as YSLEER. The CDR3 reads CASSQDSTGQGNGELFF. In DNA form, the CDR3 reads TGCGCCAGCAGCCAAGATTCAACGGGACAGGGTAACGGGGAGCTGTTTTTT.

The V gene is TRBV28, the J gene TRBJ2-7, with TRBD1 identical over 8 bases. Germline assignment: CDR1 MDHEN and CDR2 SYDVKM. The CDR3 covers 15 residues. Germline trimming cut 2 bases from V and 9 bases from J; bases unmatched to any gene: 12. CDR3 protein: CASSLLQGAGPMQYF. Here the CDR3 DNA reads TGTGCCAGCAGTTTACTCCAGGGGGCCGGCCCGATGCAGTACTTC.

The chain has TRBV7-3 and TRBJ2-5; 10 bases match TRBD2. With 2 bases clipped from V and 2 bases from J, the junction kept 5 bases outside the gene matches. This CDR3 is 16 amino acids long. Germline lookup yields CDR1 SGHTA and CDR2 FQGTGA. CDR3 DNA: TGTGCCAGCAGCTTAGGACTAGCGGCCTGGCAAGAGACCCAGTACTTC. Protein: CASSLGLAAWQETQYF.

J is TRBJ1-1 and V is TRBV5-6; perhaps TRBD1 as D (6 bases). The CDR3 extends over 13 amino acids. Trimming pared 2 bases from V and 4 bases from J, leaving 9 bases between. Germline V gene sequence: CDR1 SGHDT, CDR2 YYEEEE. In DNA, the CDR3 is TGTGCCAGCAGCTTTTACAGGGCCACTGAAGCTTTCTTT. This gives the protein CASSFYRATEAFF. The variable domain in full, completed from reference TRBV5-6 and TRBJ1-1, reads DAGVTQSPTHLIKTRGQQVTLRCSPKSGHDTVSWYQQALGQGPQFIFQYYEEEERQRGNFPDRFSGHQFPNYSSELNVNALLLGDSALYLCASSFYRATEAFFGQGTRLTVV.

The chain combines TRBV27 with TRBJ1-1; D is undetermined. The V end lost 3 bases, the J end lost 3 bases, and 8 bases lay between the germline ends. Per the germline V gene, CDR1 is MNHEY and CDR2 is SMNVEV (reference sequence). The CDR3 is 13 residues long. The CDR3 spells CASSFFFDTEAFF. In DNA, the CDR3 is TGTGCCAGCAGTTTTTTCTTTGACACTGAAGCTTTCTTT.

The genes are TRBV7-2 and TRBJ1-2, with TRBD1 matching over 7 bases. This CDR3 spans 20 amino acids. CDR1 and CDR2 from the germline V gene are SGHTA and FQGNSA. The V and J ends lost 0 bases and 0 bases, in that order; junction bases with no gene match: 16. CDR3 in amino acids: CASSLALQGQPSSANYGYTF. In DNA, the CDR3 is TGTGCCAGCAGCTTAGCGCTCCAGGGACAGCCCTCTTCGGCTAACTATGGCTACACCTTC.